The 20 T cell receptor beta chains in this list originate from one sample, sequenced in a study of PD-1 blockade in classical Hodgkin lymphoma. Here immunoSEQ multiplex PCR was the method, and the copy in TCRdb shows in-frame clones only, minus some. The sample has over 20,000 clones, over 60% seen once. Following autologous stem cell transplantation, relapse occurred in every patient, and exposure to brentuximab vedotin varied. Specimen: peripheral blood mononuclear cells (PBMCs), collected at baseline. The source is a human donor with classical Hodgkin lymphoma.

The chain combines TRBV21-1 with TRBJ2-3; the table's D call TRBD2 went unverified against the DNA. TRBV21-1 is annotated as a pseudogene. This CDR3 has 15 amino acids. CDR3 sequence reads: CASSKVYGVTDTQYF. The CDR3 region has the DNA TGTGCCAGCAGCAAAGTGTACGGGGTCACAGATACGCAGTATTTT.

This chain joins TRBV19 and TRBJ1-1; D unclear. CDR3 length: 13 residues. V lost 2 bases and J lost 4, with 8 bases in between. CDR1 LNHDA and CDR2 SQIVND come from the germline V gene (reference sequence). The CDR3 DNA is TGTGCCAGTAGTATATTGGCGAGCACTGAAGCTTTCTTT. It encodes CASSILASTEAFF.

The chain carries TRBV5-1 and TRBJ2-6, with D perhaps TRBD1 (6 bases). Germline assignment: CDR1 SGHRS and CDR2 YFSETQ. Trimming took off 0 bases at V and 4 bases at J, with 14 bases between the two ends. The CDR3 has 17 residues. The CDR3 loop reads CASSLDVWGPGANVLTF. The CDR3 bases are TGCGCCAGCAGCTTGGATGTCTGGGGGCCCGGGGCCAACGTCCTGACTTTC.

This clone came up once. This CDR3 reads CASSLGVDYGYTF. CDR3 nucleotide sequence: TGTGCCAGCAGTTTGGGGGTCGACTATGGCTACACCTTC. This rearrangement joins TRBV28 to TRBJ1-2, with D tentatively TRBD1 (5 bases). Trimming shortened V by 3 bases and J by 3 bases, and 8 bases separated the two germline ends. Germline V lookup: CDR1 MDHEN, CDR2 SYDVKM. The CDR3 has 13 amino acids.

This chain joins TRBV10-3 and TRBJ2-4, with D unresolved. Germline V CDR1 and CDR2: ENHRY, SYGVKD. Between the trimmed V and J ends, which lost 0 bases and 0 bases, there was a span of 12 bases. There are 17 residues in the CDR3. The CDR3 protein is CAISESAIQLAKNIQYF. CDR3 DNA: TGTGCCATCAGTGAGTCGGCCATCCAACTAGCCAAAAACATTCAGTACTTC.

The chain joins TRBV28 to TRBJ2-6; D unresolved. V was cut by 7 bases and J by 1 base, with 8 bases left in between. The CDR3 has 14 residues. The germline V gene encodes CDR1 MDHEN and CDR2 SYDVKM. CDR3 loop: CASNPRSGANVLTF. The CDR3 coding sequence is TGTGCCAGCAACCCCAGATCTGGGGCCAACGTCCTGACTTTC.

The chain is built from TRBV19 and TRBJ2-3; 8 nucleotides agree with TRBD2. V was pared by 6 bases and J by 5 bases, with 10 bases of the junction left unmatched. Germline V lookup: CDR1 LNHDA, CDR2 SQIVND (reference sequence). This CDR3 region has 15 residues. The CDR3 DNA reads as TGTGCCAGTAGCCTTTCCGGGGGGGCCCAAGATACGCAGTATTTT. Its protein is CASSLSGGAQDTQYF. Looking up the rest from reference TRBV19 and TRBJ2-3 gives the full variable domain: DGGITQSPKYLFRKEGQNVTLSCEQNLNHDAMYWYRQDPGQGLRLIYYSQIVNDFQKGDIAEGYSVSREKKESFPLTVTSAQKNPTAFYLCASSLSGGAQDTQYFGPGTRLTVL.

The chain employs TRBV15 and TRBJ2-1; the match to TRBD2 covers 9 bases. There are 15 residues in the CDR3. The junction had 8 bases not matched to a gene; V was cut back by 1 base and J by 10 bases. Germline loops: CDR1 LNHNV, CDR2 YYDKDF (reference sequence). This CDR3 is CATSRGGGRVEEQFF. The CDR3 DNA reads TGTGCCACCAGCAGAGGGGGCGGGAGGGTAGAGGAGCAGTTCTTC.

The chain joins TRBV5-4 to TRBJ2-7, with D unresolved. The V end was cut by 0 bases, the J end by 0 bases, with 10 bases between. Germline CDR1 is SGHNT and CDR2 is YYREEE (reference sequence). The CDR3 contains 15 residues. Written as DNA, the CDR3 is TGTGCCAGCAGCTTGGTGGGAAGGAGCTCCTACGAGCAGTACTTC. This encodes CASSLVGRSSYEQYF. Supplemented by reference TRBV5-4 and TRBJ2-7, the full variable domain reads ETGVTQSPTHLIKTRGQQVTLRCSSQSGHNTVSWYQQALGQGPQFIFQYYREEENGRGNFPPRFSGLQFPNYSSELNVNALELDDSALYLCASSLVGRSSYEQYFGPGTRLTVT.

This clone was found many times. The chain links TRBV5-5 to TRBJ1-1, with no clear D. This CDR3 is 13 amino acids long. Germline V gives CDR1 SGHKS, CDR2 YYEKEE (reference sequence). Trimming left V 3 bases short and J 3 bases short, with 9 bases between. The DNA of the CDR3 is TGTGCCAGCAGCTATCAGGCGGACACTGAAGCTTTCTTT. It specifies CASSYQADTEAFF.

The chain has TRBV5-5 and TRBJ2-2, with 15 positions matching TRBD2. From germline, CDR1 is SGHKS and CDR2 YYEKEE (reference sequence). There are 18 residues in the CDR3. Losses at the gene ends were 4 bases for V and 7 bases for J; bases not matched to a gene: 11. CDR3 amino acids: CASSVSGTSGGRSGELFF. CDR3 nucleotide sequence: TGTGCCAGCAGCGTGTCCGGGACTAGCGGGGGGCGGAGCGGGGAGCTGTTTTTT.

The rearrangement links TRBV6-5 to TRBJ2-5; D gene ambiguous. This CDR3 spans 11 amino acids. Germline V CDR1 and CDR2: MNHEY, SVGAGI. Deletions cut 6 bases from V and 5 bases from J, with 7 bases between. The CDR3: CASSMGETQYF. Written as DNA, the CDR3 is TGTGCCAGCAGCATGGGGGAGACCCAGTACTTC.

CDR3 in amino acids: CATSLLDRNNSPLHF. The CDR3 DNA reads as TGCGCCACCTCCCTATTAGACAGGAACAATTCACCCCTCCACTTT. The chain joins TRBV5-1 to TRBJ1-6; D possibly corresponds to TRBD1 (6 bases). The CDR3 is 15 amino acids. V lost 9 bases and J 7 bases, leaving 20 bases between the germline ends. Germline values: CDR1 SGHRS, CDR2 YFSETQ.

The chain combines TRBV27 with TRBJ2-3; perhaps TRBD1 as D (6 bases). The CDR3 has 14 residues. Germline V gene lookup returns CDR1 MNHEY and CDR2 SMNVEV (reference sequence). Trimming stripped 4 bases from V and 1 base from J, with 9 bases between. CDR3: CASSSNRGTDTQYF. As DNA, the CDR3 is TGTGCCAGCAGTTCCAACAGGGGCACAGATACGCAGTATTTT.

CDR3 coding DNA: TGTGCCAGCAGGGGGTCGGGGCCATCCTACGAGCAGTACTTC. Translation gives CASRGSGPSYEQYF. This chain joins TRBV11-2 and TRBJ2-7; either TRBD1 or TRBD2 may supply D (5 bases each). In germline, CDR1 is SGHAT, CDR2 FQNNGV. The CDR3 is made up of 14 amino acids. Trimming removed 6 bases at V and 1 base at J, with 13 bases between. Filled out from reference TRBV11-2 and TRBJ2-7, the complete variable domain reads EAGVAQSPRYKIIEKRQSVAFWCNPISGHATLYWYQQILGQGPKLLIQFQNNGVVDDSQLPKDRFSAERLKGVDSTLKIQPAKLEDSAVYLCASRGSGPSYEQYFGPGTRLTVT.

By proportion, this clone is medium-sized (0.01 to 0.1%). V is TRBV6-5 and J is TRBJ1-2, with TRBD1 matching 7 bases. Looked up from germline, CDR1 is MNHEY and CDR2 is SVGAGI. J was trimmed by 8 bases and V by 2 bases; bases with no gene match: 8. CDR3 length equals 14 residues. For the CDR3, the DNA is TGTGCCAGCAGTTACCAAGGGGCAGGGGGAGGCTACACCTTC. Protein sequence: CASSYQGAGGGYTF.

This chain connects TRBV5-4 to TRBJ2-6, with 7 positions matching TRBD1. The germline V gene has CDR1 SGHNT and CDR2 YYREEE (reference sequence). With V trimmed by 5 bases and J by 0 bases, 14 bases remained unmatched. The CDR3 covers 19 residues. The CDR3 reads CASSLGRTGVFSGANVLTF. CDR3 nucleotide sequence: TGTGCCAGCAGTCTTGGTCGCACAGGGGTTTTCTCTGGGGCCAACGTCCTGACTTTC.

This chain links TRBV6-5 with TRBJ1-4; D might be TRBD1 (5 bases). Germline CDR1 reads MNHEY; CDR2 reads SVGAGI. V was shortened by 2 bases and J by 8 bases, with 15 bases between the two germline ends. CDR3 size: 15 residues. For the CDR3, the DNA is TGTGCCAGCAGTTACCAGGGAGGGATTCGGGAAAAACTGTTTTTT. It translates to CASSYQGGIREKLFF.

The chain has TRBV19 and TRBJ1-3, with D unclear. Germline V gene lookup returns CDR1 LNHDA and CDR2 SQIVND (reference sequence). V was shortened by 5 bases and J by 0 bases, with 14 bases between the two germline ends. This CDR3 region has 16 residues. The CDR3 nucleotides read TGTGCCAGTAGTTTCCTTCCAACAAGCTCTGGAAACACCATATATTTT. It translates to CASSFLPTSSGNTIYF.

This clone was counted between two and nine times. This sample also contains other DNA sequences that code for the same CDR3. This sequence joins TRBV27 and TRBJ1-1; unclear D gene. The CDR3 totals 14 residues. CDR1 is MNHEY, CDR2 SMNVEV, per germline (reference sequence). Deletions cut 3 bases from V and 5 bases from J, with 13 bases between. CDR3 loop: CASSFRGAGTEAFF. The CDR3 nucleotides read TGTGCCAGCAGTTTTAGAGGCGCCGGGACTGAAGCTTTCTTT.